These 21 T cell receptor beta chains were sequenced from one sample in a study of shared clonotypes between healthy human individuals. Assay: immunoSEQ multiplex PCR; the TCRdb copy retains only in-frame clones and omits some. There are approximately 650,000 clones in the sample; roughly 96% occur only once, and 0.085% to 0.11% lies in the top ten. CD45RO-negative cells were positively selected for CCR7, leaving out terminally differentiated effector memory CD45RA+ cells. Sample: naive CD8+ T cells sorted from blood. The receptors come from a woman in her thirties in good health.

The V and J genes are TRBV4-1 and TRBJ1-1; perhaps TRBD1 as D (6 bases). The CDR3 extends over 16 amino acids. The ends were cut back, 4 bases at V and 7 bases at J, with 22 bases in the middle. Per germline, CDR1 MGHRA and CDR2 YSYEKL. The chain's CDR3 is CASSPPTRGGLGEAFF. As DNA, the CDR3 is TGCGCCAGCAGCCCCCCGACGCGAGGGGGGTTGGGTGAAGCTTTCTTT.

In its sample, this clone was seen once. V is TRBV19 and J is TRBJ2-3; 10 nucleotides align to TRBD2. This CDR3 spans 15 amino acids. V lost 1 base to trimming and J lost 7 bases; unmatched junction nucleotides: 5. Looked up from germline, CDR1 is LNHDA and CDR2 is SQIVND (reference sequence). CDR3 in amino acids: CASSIVTSGKNTQYF. The CDR3 DNA reads as TGTGCCAGTAGTATAGTTACTAGCGGGAAAAATACGCAGTATTTT.

This chain joins TRBV6-5 and TRBJ1-5; 9 bases are shared with TRBD1. J gave up 5 bases and V 6 bases, and 5 bases lay outside the gene matches. CDR3 length equals 14 residues. In germline, CDR1 is MNHEY, CDR2 SVGAGI. The CDR3 region has the DNA TGTGCCAGCAGGCAACAGGGGGCTCATCAGCCCCAGCATTTT. Translating it yields CASRQQGAHQPQHF.

This rearrangement joins TRBV28 to TRBJ2-7; D might be TRBD2 (5 bases). V lost 3 bases to trimming and J lost 5 bases, with 8 bases between them. This CDR3 has 12 residues. Germline V gives CDR1 MDHEN, CDR2 SYDVKM. The CDR3 DNA sequence: TGTGCCAGCAGTTTTTCACTAGACGAGCAGTACTTC. It specifies CASSFSLDEQYF.

To note about this clone: It may be a read error: a sequence one base away is much more abundant. Other DNA sequences within the sample encode an identical CDR3. The CDR3 loop reads CASSIVSQPQHF. CDR3 DNA sequence: TGTGCCAGTAGTATAGTCTCTCAGCCCCAGCATTTT. The V gene is TRBV19, the J gene TRBJ1-5; D gene unclear. The CDR3 covers 12 residues. Trimming stripped 1 base from V and 6 bases from J, with 4 bases between. Germline CDR1 LNHDA, CDR2 SQIVND (reference sequence).

The chain combines TRBV27 with TRBJ2-1; D uncertain. Trimming left V 6 bases short and J 1 base short, with 13 bases between. Per germline, CDR1 MNHEY and CDR2 SMNVEV (reference sequence). The CDR3 runs to 15 residues. The CDR3 DNA sequence: TGTGCCAGCAGCCTCAAGGTGATTTCCTACAATGAGCAGTTCTTC. Protein: CASSLKVISYNEQFF.

This clone was seen once. The V and J genes are TRBV19 and TRBJ2-1; TRBD2 matches at 8 bases. Trimming removed 0 bases from V and 4 bases from J; junction bases left unmatched: 8. CDR3 length equals 17 residues. Germline V gives CDR1 LNHDA, CDR2 SQIVND (reference sequence). CDR3 in amino acids: CASSIDREGPLYNEQFF. Written as DNA, the CDR3 is TGTGCCAGTAGTATAGATCGGGAGGGACCTCTTTACAATGAGCAGTTCTTC.

The J gene is TRBJ2-2, the V gene TRBV13, with 9 bases fitting TRBD2. Germline-derived CDR1 and CDR2 are PRHDT and FYEKMQ (reference sequence). CDR3 length: 19 amino acids. The trim removed 1 base at V and 4 bases at J, leaving 13 bases unmatched. For the CDR3, the DNA is TGTGCCAGCAGCTTAGCCCGCCGGACTAGCGTACACTCCACCGGGGAGCTGTTTTTT. It specifies CASSLARRTSVHSTGELFF.

The CDR3 DNA is TGTGCCAGCAGTTCACTAGGGCACACCGGGGAGCTGTTTTTT. Its translation is CASSSLGHTGELFF. The rearrangement uses TRBV27 and TRBJ2-2; tentatively, D is TRBD2 (5 bases). The CDR3 sequence is 14 residues long. The V end was cut by 4 bases, the J end by 3 bases, with 9 bases between. Germline V gene lookup returns CDR1 MNHEY and CDR2 SMNVEV (reference sequence).

V usage is TRBV2 and J usage is TRBJ2-1; D is perhaps TRBD1 (6 bases). Germline CDR1 reads SNHLY; CDR2 reads FYNNEI. The CDR3 spans 14 residues. The V gene lost 8 bases and the J gene lost 4 bases, with 15 bases spanning the gap. This chain's CDR3 is CASSSSQGYNEQFF. The DNA of the CDR3 is TGTGCCAGCTCGTCTTCTCAGGGGTACAATGAGCAGTTCTTC.

This rearrangement joins TRBV11-3 to TRBJ1-2, with D perhaps matching TRBD1 (5 bases). The CDR3 runs to 12 residues. Trimming removed 2 bases from V and 8 bases from J, with 9 bases in between. Germline V lookup: CDR1 SGHNT, CDR2 YENEEA. CDR3 loop: CASSLSGAGYTF. As DNA, the CDR3 is TGTGCCAGCAGCTTATCCGGGGCGGGCTACACCTTC.

The chain is built from TRBV5-4 and TRBJ1-1; D perhaps matches TRBD1 (5 bases). The CDR3 runs 13 residues. CDR1 SGHNT and CDR2 YYREEE come from the germline V gene (reference sequence). The V end was cut by 3 bases, the J end by 4 bases, with 10 bases between. The CDR3, as DNA: TGTGCCAGCAGCTCGAACCAGGGCACTGAAGCTTTCTTT. It yields the protein CASSSNQGTEAFF.

This clone was recorded once. The chain is built from TRBV7-2 and TRBJ1-5, with 11 bases aligning to TRBD1. CDR1 SGHTA and CDR2 FQGNSA come from the germline V gene. This CDR3 region has 18 residues. The J segment lost 1 base and the V segment lost 5 bases, leaving 10 bases of the junction unmatched. CDR3 residues: CASSPKSGQGASNQPQHF. CDR3 nucleotide sequence: TGTGCCAGCAGCCCTAAGTCCGGACAGGGGGCGAGCAATCAGCCCCAGCATTTT.

The rearrangement links TRBV7-9 to TRBJ2-3; TRBD2 matches 13 bases. The CDR3 sequence is 17 residues long. V lost 3 bases and J lost 3; bases outside the gene matches: 6. Germline V gene sequence: CDR1 SEHNR, CDR2 FQNEAQ (reference sequence). The CDR3 spells CASSFGLAGVVTDTQYF. The DNA of the CDR3 is TGTGCCAGCAGCTTCGGACTAGCGGGAGTGGTAACAGATACGCAGTATTTT.

The chain joins TRBV6-1 to TRBJ1-5; D is undetermined. Germline lookup yields CDR1 MNHNS and CDR2 SASEGT. V lost 4 bases and J lost 7, with 14 bases in between. This CDR3 has 14 amino acids. The CDR3: CASSVLGMRQPQHF. The CDR3 DNA reads as TGTGCCAGCAGTGTTCTGGGTATGAGGCAGCCCCAGCATTTT.

The chain recombines TRBV5-4 with TRBJ2-7; 8 bases are a match to TRBD1. Per the germline V gene, CDR1 is SGHNT and CDR2 is YYREEE (reference sequence). The length of the CDR3 is 15 residues. V lost 1 base, J lost 6 bases, and 9 bases stayed unmatched. The CDR3 sequence is CASSLYPDRAREQYF. In nucleotides, the CDR3 is TGTGCCAGCAGCTTGTATCCGGACAGGGCGCGCGAGCAGTACTTC.

This clone was picked up one time. This sample includes further DNA sequences coding for the same CDR3. The CDR3 is CSVGGTDSYNEQFF. CDR3 sequence (DNA): TGCAGCGTCGGGGGGACAGACTCCTACAATGAGCAGTTCTTC. The gene calls are TRBV29-1 and TRBJ2-1; D is possibly TRBD1 or TRBD2 (7 bases each). Germline lookup yields CDR1 SQVTM and CDR2 ANQGSEA. V was shortened by 6 bases and J by 0 bases, with 12 bases between the two germline ends. This CDR3 is built from 14 residues.

V and J are TRBV27 and TRBJ2-3; D gene ambiguous. CDR3 length: 17 amino acids. Trimming left V 6 bases short and J 0 bases short, with 19 bases between. CDR1 and CDR2 (germline): MNHEY, SMNVEV (reference sequence). CDR3 in amino acids: CASSHSPPPSSTDTQYF. CDR3 coding DNA: TGTGCCAGCAGCCACTCTCCTCCCCCTTCTAGCACAGATACGCAGTATTTT.

CDR3 in amino acids: CASSLDRSFSGNTIYF. The CDR3 DNA sequence: TGTGCCAGCAGCTTAGATCGGTCCTTCTCTGGAAACACCATATATTTT. V is TRBV11-2 and J is TRBJ1-3; D gene unclear. The ends were cut back, 0 bases at V and 0 bases at J, with 9 bases in the middle. CDR1 is SGHAT and CDR2 is FQNNGV in the germline V gene. The CDR3 sequence is 16 residues long.

This chain connects TRBV5-6 to TRBJ2-7, with D tentatively TRBD1 or TRBD2 (6 bases each). Trimming pared 2 bases from V and 7 bases from J, leaving 19 bases between. This CDR3 contains 15 residues. From germline, CDR1 is SGHDT and CDR2 YYEEEE. The CDR3 protein is CASSLGGGGLNEQYF. CDR3 DNA sequence: TGTGCCAGCAGCTTAGGAGGAGGGGGACTTAATGAGCAGTACTTC.

The rearrangement links TRBV28 to TRBJ2-5; 12 nucleotides agree with TRBD1. V gave up 5 bases and J gave up 5 bases; unmatched junction bases: 9. The CDR3 length is 16 residues. Germline V gene sequence: CDR1 MDHEN, CDR2 SYDVKM. The CDR3 spells CASSMGQGAAEETQYF. The CDR3, as DNA: TGTGCCAGCAGTATGGGACAGGGGGCGGCGGAGGAGACCCAGTACTTC.